This TCR beta chain was retrieved from a study of breast tumors, draining lymph nodes, adjacent tissues (TCRdb year 2016). Concerning the study at large: Breast cancer patients provided tumor, adjacent nontumor tissue and axillary lymph nodes, and the study compared the TCR beta repertoires across these three sources. The study was designed to assess the relationships and possible T-cell exchange between tumor, surrounding tissue and draining lymph node repertoires in human breast cancer. Paper-wide results and their limitations: Tumor T-cell repertoires showed less diversity than lymph node repertoires and more diversity than nontumor tissue repertoires, and tumor T-cell repertoires showed preferential V and J gene usage. Tumor and nontumor tissue repertoires were found to be significantly more similar in luminal-like than in basal-like breast cancer. The study presented the conclusion that tumor T cells originate in lymph nodes as consistent with a hypothesis, not as something directly demonstrated. The data were considered consistent with most tumor T cells being derived from the lymph node and subsequently expanding within tumor tissue.

Ends trimmed: V by 5 bases, J by 3 bases; bases unmatched to a gene: 2. According to the germline V gene, CDR1 reads SNHLY and CDR2 reads FYNNEI. From the cysteine through the phenylalanine, the CDR3 covers 14 amino acids. Left in the record is the CDR3 DNA by itself, 42 bases read in frame from the first base. The adjacent samples were made up of nontumor breast tissue around the tumor. This sample was sequenced with an Illumina HiSeq 2000. Multiplex PCR amplification was used to generate the TCR beta chain libraries. High-throughput sequencing was used to analyze the amplified TCR beta chain products. TCRdb redid the processing of the public reads, applying fastp at Q25 and MiXCR, and retained in-frame beta chains. All rows with the same CDR3 protein become a single entry with the most common DNA and genes. This sample comprises 14,000 or so distinct CDR3 sequences, roughly 50% of them detected only once. About 30% of the sample belongs to the ten largest clones.

Details on this clonotype: The antigen this receptor binds is unknown. No base quality values were provided; no much bigger clone lies one nucleotide off.

The chain is encoded by TRBV2 joined to TRBJ2-1, and TRBD1 aligns with 9 junction nucleotides. This TCR was recovered from a female donor with breast cancer. Some clones in this sample may be carry-over from other donors' samples. Sequenced sample: tumor-adjacent breast tissue. The DNA is as follows: TGTGCCAGCAGTCAGACAGGGGGCTACAATGAGCAGTTCTTC. Translated, this is CASSQTGGYNEQFF.